The 23 T cell receptor beta chains below were found in one sample sequenced in a study of PD-1 blockade in classical Hodgkin lymphoma. Produced via immunoSEQ multiplex PCR; TCRdb's table is partial and in-frame only. The sample gives roughly 17,000 clones, approximately 86% of which show up once; about 4% is in the top ten. As to time point: newly diagnosed, previously untreated cHL patient sample. Sequenced sample: peripheral blood mononuclear cells (PBMCs). The receptors shown here come from a human donor with classical Hodgkin lymphoma.

J is TRBJ2-5 and V is TRBV14; tentatively, D is TRBD2 (5 bases). Germline V CDR1 and CDR2: SGHDN, FVKESK. V lost 0 bases to trimming and J lost 5 bases, with 10 bases between them. The CDR3 is made up of 14 amino acids. In DNA, the CDR3 is TGTGCCAGCAGCCAAGATTGGAGAGGGGAGACCCAGTACTTC. Translating gives CASSQDWRGETQYF.

The genes are TRBV29-1 and TRBJ2-2; possible D gene TRBD2, 6 bases. Germline CDR1 SQVTM, CDR2 ANQGSEA. This CDR3 region has 15 residues. V gave up 3 bases and J gave up 2 bases, with 13 bases separating them. The CDR3 sequence is CSVDRAGKNTGELFF. CDR3 DNA sequence: TGCAGCGTTGATCGGGCGGGAAAAAACACCGGGGAGCTGTTTTTT.

The table lists this clone with a few counts. V gene TRBV7-2 combines with J gene TRBJ2-1; 8 nucleotides match TRBD1. Germline V gene sequence: CDR1 SGHTA, CDR2 FQGNSA. Germline trimming cut 1 base from V and 0 bases from J; bases unmatched to any gene: 11. There are 19 residues in the CDR3. The CDR3 DNA is TGTGCCAGCAGCTTAGTGGCAGGGGGCTCCTATAGCTCCTACAATGAGCAGTTCTTC. This gives the protein CASSLVAGGSYSSYNEQFF. Looking up the rest from reference TRBV7-2 and TRBJ2-1 gives the full variable domain: GAGVSQSPSNKVTEKGKDVELRCDPISGHTALYWYRQSLGQGLEFLIYFQGNSAPDKSGLPSDRFSAERTGGSVSTLTIQRTQQEDSAVYLCASSLVAGGSYSSYNEQFFGPGTRLTVL.

The genes are TRBV5-4 and TRBJ2-1; 10 nucleotides line up with TRBD1. The ends lost 4 bases at V and 3 bases at J; junction bases unmatched: 4. The CDR3 sequence is 15 residues long. From germline, CDR1 is SGHNT and CDR2 YYREEE (reference sequence). DNA of the CDR3: TGTGCCAGCAGCCACCGGGACAGGGGCTACAATGAGCAGTTCTTC. As protein: CASSHRDRGYNEQFF.

The chain couples TRBV30 to TRBJ2-1; 8 bases line up with TRBD1. With 4 bases clipped from V and 7 bases from J, the junction kept 6 bases outside the gene matches. Germline CDR1 GTSNPN, CDR2 SVGIG (reference sequence). The CDR3 totals 13 residues. The CDR3 bases are TGTGCCTGGACCTCCGACAGGGGAAATGAGCAGTTCTTC. Its protein product is CAWTSDRGNEQFF.

The chain carries TRBV30 and TRBJ1-1, with TRBD1 matching 10 bases. The germline gives CDR1 GTSNPN, CDR2 SVGIG (reference sequence). Trimming at V came to 5 bases and at J to 4 bases, leaving 7 bases not matched to a gene. This CDR3 is 14 amino acids long. CDR3 sequence: CAWEDRGGPTEAFF. The CDR3 DNA follows: TGTGCCTGGGAGGACAGGGGGGGCCCCACTGAAGCTTTCTTT.

The CDR3 sequence: CASSVRQGWGKTEAFF. DNA for the CDR3: TGTGCCAGCAGTGTTAGGCAGGGGTGGGGAAAAACTGAAGCTTTCTTT. This chain links TRBV2 with TRBJ1-1, with TRBD1 as a possible D gene (6 bases). Trimming shortened V by 4 bases and J by 5 bases, and 20 bases separated the two germline ends. Germline V gene sequence: CDR1 SNHLY, CDR2 FYNNEI. The CDR3 consists of 16 residues. Using reference TRBV2 and TRBJ1-1 for the parts outside the CDR3, the full variable domain is EPEVTQTPSHQVTQMGQEVILRCVPISNHLYFYWYRQILGQKVEFLVSFYNNEISEKSEIFDDQFSVERPDGSNFTLKIRSTKLEDSAMYFCASSVRQGWGKTEAFFGQGTRLTVV.

This chain connects TRBV28 to TRBJ1-5; D may be TRBD1 (6 bases). Deletions cut 2 bases from V and 9 bases from J, with 11 bases between. The CDR3 consists of 13 residues. Germline V CDR1 and CDR2: MDHEN, SYDVKM. The CDR3, as DNA: TGTGCCAGCAGTTTACAGGGGAGATTGCCCCAGCATTTT. This sequence encodes CASSLQGRLPQHF.

The J gene is TRBJ1-1, the V gene TRBV28; D perhaps matches TRBD1 (6 bases). This CDR3 contains 13 residues. Trimming stripped 6 bases from V and 6 bases from J, with 14 bases between. In germline, CDR1 is MDHEN, CDR2 SYDVKM. CDR3 bases: TGTGCCAGCAGGGAGTACAGGGCCCCTGAAGCTTTCTTT. Amino acid sequence: CASREYRAPEAFF.

The chain combines TRBV10-2 with TRBJ2-3; 11 bases are shared with TRBD1. This CDR3 comprises 14 residues. V lost 10 bases, J lost 7 bases, and 10 bases stayed unmatched. In germline, CDR1 is WSHSY, CDR2 SAAADI. Here the CDR3 reads CATIGTGGPNTQYF. The CDR3 bases are TGCGCCACCATTGGGACAGGGGGTCCAAATACGCAGTATTTT.

This clone was seen a few times. The chain joins TRBV7-8 to TRBJ1-5; D perhaps matches TRBD1 (6 bases). Germline V gene sequence: CDR1 SGHVS, CDR2 FQNEAQ. The CDR3 loop spans 14 amino acids. Trimming cost V 4 bases and J 4 bases, with 11 bases left between them. In DNA, the CDR3 is TGTGCCAGCAGCTCCCGGACAGCTAATCAGCCCCAGCATTTT. The encoded protein is CASSSRTANQPQHF.

The rearrangement links TRBV27 to TRBJ2-7, with a tentative D call TRBD2 (5 bases). The CDR3 is 15 residues long. Trimming took off 7 bases at V and 1 base at J, with 17 bases between the two ends. CDR1 and CDR2 (germline): MNHEY, SMNVEV (reference sequence). CDR3 coding DNA: TGTGCCAGCACCGCGGGTTTTGGCCCGTCCTACGAGCAGTACTTC. Translating gives CASTAGFGPSYEQYF.

J is TRBJ2-7 and V is TRBV28; tentatively, D is TRBD1 (5 bases). Trimming left V 2 bases short and J 3 bases short, with 11 bases between. The germline gives CDR1 MDHEN, CDR2 SYDVKM. The CDR3 loop spans 14 amino acids. Here the CDR3 DNA reads TGTGCCAGCAGTTTAGAGGCCACAGGCTACGAGCAGTACTTC. This codes for CASSLEATGYEQYF.

The rearrangement links TRBV2 to TRBJ2-3, with 10 bases aligning to TRBD2. Unmatched junction bases numbered 15, after V lost 5 bases and J lost 4 bases. Germline assignment: CDR1 SNHLY and CDR2 FYNNEI. This CDR3 comprises 18 residues. This CDR3 reads CASSKGLAVLRGADTQYF. CDR3 nucleotides: TGTGCCAGCAGTAAAGGACTAGCGGTTTTAAGGGGGGCAGATACGCAGTATTTT.

This clone appeared a few times. The V and J genes are TRBV28 and TRBJ1-5, with D perhaps TRBD1 (6 bases). V gave up 6 bases and J gave up 9 bases, with 18 bases separating them. Germline CDR1 MDHEN, CDR2 SYDVKM. The CDR3 loop spans 14 amino acids. The CDR3 DNA sequence: TGTGCCAGCAGCAATACAGGGCCCTTGAGGCCCCAGCATTTT. Its translation: CASSNTGPLRPQHF.

This rearrangement joins TRBV28 to TRBJ1-2; tentative D call: TRBD1 (6 bases). Trimming shortened V by 6 bases and J by 2 bases, and 10 bases separated the two germline ends. The CDR3 contains 13 residues. The germline gives CDR1 MDHEN, CDR2 SYDVKM. This chain's CDR3 is CASRKGVNYGYTF. DNA of the CDR3: TGTGCCAGCAGAAAGGGGGTGAACTATGGCTACACCTTC.

The V gene is TRBV6-6, the J gene TRBJ1-1; 9 bases map to TRBD1. This CDR3 has 15 amino acids. Looked up from germline, CDR1 is MNHNY and CDR2 is SVGAGI (reference sequence). J lost 0 bases, V lost 7 bases, and 6 bases had no gene match. The CDR3 is CASNPTGGMNTEAFF. The CDR3 DNA follows: TGTGCCAGCAACCCTACAGGGGGCATGAACACTGAAGCTTTCTTT.

J is TRBJ1-1 and V is TRBV6-5; 9 bases are shared with TRBD1. Germline V gene sequence: CDR1 MNHEY, CDR2 SVGAGI. The junction had 4 bases not matched to a gene; V was cut back by 6 bases and J by 5 bases. This CDR3 spans 13 amino acids. For the CDR3, the DNA is TGTGCCAGCAGAGACAGGGGGAGGACTGAAGCTTTCTTT. Its protein is CASRDRGRTEAFF.

V is TRBV5-4 and J is TRBJ1-3; possibly TRBD1 for D (5 bases). This CDR3 spans 15 amino acids. The germline V gene encodes CDR1 SGHNT and CDR2 YYREEE (reference sequence). V was shortened by 1 base and J by 2 bases, with 10 bases between the two germline ends. Written as DNA, the CDR3 is TGTGCCAGCAGCTTGCGGGGGGTAACTGGAAACACCATATATTTT. It translates to CASSLRGVTGNTIYF.

V and J are TRBV7-9 and TRBJ2-2, with no clear D. CDR3 size: 12 residues. Trimming shortened V by 6 bases and J by 6 bases, and 8 bases separated the two germline ends. Germline CDR1 is SEHNR and CDR2 is FQNEAQ (reference sequence). CDR3 sequence: CASSPGPGELFF. CDR3 in DNA: TGTGCCAGCAGTCCAGGACCCGGGGAGCTGTTTTTT.

This clone occurred a few times. The V and J genes are TRBV6-1 and TRBJ1-4, with unresolved D. V dropped 5 bases and J dropped 2 bases, with 9 bases sitting between them. From germline, CDR1 is MNHNS and CDR2 SASEGT. CDR3 length: 14 residues. CDR3: CASSPFATNEKLFF. DNA for the CDR3: TGTGCCAGCAGTCCGTTCGCTACTAATGAAAAACTGTTTTTT.

J is TRBJ2-1 and V is TRBV29-1; D remains ambiguous. Per germline, CDR1 SQVTM and CDR2 ANQGSEA. The CDR3 runs to 15 residues. The V end was cut by 5 bases, the J end by 3 bases, with 17 bases between. In nucleotides, the CDR3 is TGCAGCGTTCGATCCTCCGGCCCCTACTACAATGAGCAGTTCTTC. This gives the protein CSVRSSGPYYNEQFF.

CDR3 coding DNA: TGTGCCAGCAGTTGGGCCTTAAATCAGCCCCAGCATTTT. As protein: CASSWALNQPQHF. V is TRBV6-5 and J is TRBJ1-5; no definite D call. V dropped 4 bases and J dropped 4 bases, with 8 bases sitting between them. The CDR3 runs 13 residues. Germline V gene lookup returns CDR1 MNHEY and CDR2 SVGAGI.